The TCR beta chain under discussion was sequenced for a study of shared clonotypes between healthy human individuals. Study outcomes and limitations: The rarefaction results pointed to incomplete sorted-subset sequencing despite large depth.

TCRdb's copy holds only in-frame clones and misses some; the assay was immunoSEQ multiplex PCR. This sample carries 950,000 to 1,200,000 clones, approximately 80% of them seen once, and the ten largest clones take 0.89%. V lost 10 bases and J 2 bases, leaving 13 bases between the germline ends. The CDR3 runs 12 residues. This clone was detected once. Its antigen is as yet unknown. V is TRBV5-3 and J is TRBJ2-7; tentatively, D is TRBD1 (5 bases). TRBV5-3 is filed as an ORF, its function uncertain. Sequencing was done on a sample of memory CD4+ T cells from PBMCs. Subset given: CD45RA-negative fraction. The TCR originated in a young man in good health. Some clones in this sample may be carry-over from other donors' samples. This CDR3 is CAEKGHPYEQYF. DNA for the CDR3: TGTGCCGAGAAGGGGCACCCCTACGAGCAGTACTTC.